These 10 T cell receptor beta chains came from one sample sequenced in a study of regulatory T cells in long-lasting Graves disease. Sample time point: newly diagnosed GD, antithyroid drugs for less than 3 months. There was RNA extracted from PBMCs, and the TCR library was made from it. The authors built TCR beta libraries using iRepertoire HTBI primers and Arm-PCR of CDR3 regions. One entry per CDR3 protein results from TCRdb running MiXCR on the multiplex PCR reads. The data show about 220,000 distinct CDR3 sequences, roughly 19% seen once. In addition, the sample was reused for a study of T cells in Graves' hyperthyroidism and ophthalmopathy.

Sequenced here: peripheral blood mononuclear cells (PBMCs), sampled at new diagnosis, from a patient treated with antithyroid drugs. The source of these receptors is a woman in her thirties with Graves disease.

This clonotype was seen ten or more times. The V call is TRBV6-1, the J call TRBJ2-6; D remains unclear. Germline loops: CDR1 MNHNS, CDR2 SASEGT. V was pared by 6 bases and J by 4 bases, with 10 bases between. The CDR3 has 14 residues. DNA for the CDR3: TGTGCCAGCAGGATTGAAAGCGGGGCCAACGTCCTGACTTTC. It specifies CASRIESGANVLTF.

This clonotype has a handful of counts. This sequence joins TRBV7-9 and TRBJ2-5; D tentatively fits TRBD1 or TRBD2 (5 bases each). Looked up from germline, CDR1 is SEHNR and CDR2 is FQNEAQ (reference sequence). The V and J ends lost 0 bases and 5 bases respectively, with 16 bases between them. The CDR3 is made up of 16 amino acids. CDR3 region: CASSLASGTHGETQYF. CDR3 bases: TGTGCCAGCAGCTTAGCGAGTGGGACCCACGGGGAGACCCAGTACTTC.

In this sample, this clonotype turned up many times. The genes are TRBV2 and TRBJ1-1; no definite D call. Germline values: CDR1 SNHLY, CDR2 FYNNEI. V shed 7 bases and J shed 0 bases, with 12 bases lying between them. The CDR3 loop spans 14 amino acids. The DNA for the CDR3 is TGTGCCAGCATCGAAGGACCGGTGAACACTGAAGCTTTCTTT. It yields the protein CASIEGPVNTEAFF.

Of note for this clonotype: With a much larger clone just one base away, this may be a read error. The V gene is TRBV2, the J gene TRBJ2-1; possible D gene TRBD2, 5 bases. CDR1 SNHLY and CDR2 FYNNEI come from the germline V gene. V lost 3 bases to trimming and J lost 7 bases, with 10 bases between them. CDR3 size: 13 residues. The CDR3 is CASSESGMNEQFF. CDR3 DNA sequence: TGTGCCAGCAGTGAGTCGGGAATGAATGAGCAGTTCTTC.

This clonotype was recorded many times. The genes are TRBV6-1 and TRBJ2-1; 10 nucleotides agree with TRBD2. Germline V gene data show CDR1 as MNHNS and CDR2 as SASEGT. V gave up 11 bases and J gave up 5 bases; unmatched junction bases: 3. The CDR3 is 12 residues long. The CDR3 DNA reads as TGTGCCGTACTAGCGGGGAACAATGAGCAGTTCTTC. It codes for CAVLAGNNEQFF.

Concerning this clonotype: One base separates it from a far larger clone, so it is likely a read error. This chain links TRBV7-9 with TRBJ1-6, with D hard to call. CDR3 size: 15 residues. Germline values: CDR1 SEHNR, CDR2 FQNEAQ (reference sequence). Trimming cost V 3 bases and J 0 bases, with 6 bases left between them. CDR3 in amino acids: CASSFSSSYNSPLHF. The CDR3 DNA is TGTGCCAGCAGCTTTAGCAGCTCCTATAATTCACCCCTCCACTTT.

As concerns this clonotype: Given a much more abundant clone one base away, this may be a read error. The rearrangement uses TRBV18 and TRBJ2-1; perhaps TRBD2 as D (5 bases). Germline V gives CDR1 KGHSH, CDR2 LQKENI. The CDR3 has 14 residues. V was clipped by 4 bases and J by 10 bases, with 17 bases between them. This CDR3 is CASSHAKAGYEQFF. Here the CDR3 DNA reads TGTGCCAGCTCACACGCGAAGGCGGGCTACGAGCAGTTCTTC.

This clonotype has ten or more counts. This chain uses TRBV12-3 or TRBV12-4 with TRBJ1-5, with 8 bases matching TRBD1. V shed 4 bases and J 3 bases; nucleotides not matched to a gene: 5. This CDR3 spans 15 amino acids. CDR3 sequence: CASSSDRGPNQPQHF. The DNA of the CDR3 is TGTGCCAGCAGTTCCGACAGGGGACCCAATCAGCCCCAGCATTTT.

The V and J genes are TRBV3-1 and TRBJ2-7, with 9 nucleotides matching TRBD2. CDR1 LGHDT and CDR2 YNNKEL come from the germline V gene (reference sequence). J lost 12 bases, V lost 6 bases, and 9 bases had no gene match. CDR3 length: 12 amino acids. Written as DNA, the CDR3 is TGTGCCAGCAGGGAAGTAGCGGGGGTTTTGTACTTC. Translation: CASREVAGVLYF.

This clonotype was seen once. The genes are TRBV28 and TRBJ1-5, with D unresolved. V lost 3 bases to trimming and J lost 7 bases, with 4 bases between them. The CDR3 length is 11 residues. Per the germline V gene, CDR1 is MDHEN and CDR2 is SYDVKM. CDR3: CASSFAQPQHF. CDR3 nucleotides: TGTGCCAGCAGTTTTGCCCAGCCCCAGCATTTT.